These T cell receptor beta chains were read from a single sample in a study of shared clonotypes between healthy human individuals. Generated by immunoSEQ multiplex PCR, the TCRdb table keeps only in-frame clones and is missing some. The data contain millions of clones, roughly 94% of them singletons. The sequenced sample was naive CD4+ T cells sorted from blood. The receptors shown here come from a man aged 18 to 29 in good health. Both conserved end residues are part of each CDR3. Fields, in order: J gene, V gene, CDR3 protein.

TRBJ2-2	TRBV29-1	CSVLAFGAGGTGELFF
TRBJ1-6	TRBV5-1	CASSRDRGSSPLHF
TRBJ2-2	TRBV5-4	CASSLPGQENTGELFF
TRBJ1-1	TRBV5-6	CASSFPPAMNTEAFF
TRBJ2-7	TRBV6-1	CAIGVRSYEQYF
TRBJ1-5	TRBV19	CASSSPAGGYPGNQPQHF
TRBJ1-5	TRBV7-9	CASSLEQGGINQPQHF
TRBJ1-2	TRBV11-2	CASSFGEVGGYTF
TRBJ1-1	TRBV5-1	CASSKGTNSNTEAFF
TRBJ2-3	TRBV2	CASRTSGFTDTQYF
TRBJ1-3	TRBV7-9	CASSSGTLARWNTIYF
TRBJ2-7	TRBV9	CASSPGVGAYEQYF
TRBJ1-2	TRBV7-9	CASSQALYGYTF
TRBJ2-3	TRBV9	CASSVVQGGDTQYF
TRBJ2-7	TRBV7-2	CASTQRGGNRGRLSYEQYF
TRBJ1-2	TRBV6-5	CASSRGGDNYGYTF
TRBJ2-2	TRBV7-7	CASSSDRDSELFF
TRBJ1-3	TRBV2	CASSPYTVGNTIYF
TRBJ2-7	TRBV7-9	CASSGGNRVAYEQYF
TRBJ2-1	TRBV5-6	CASSFLNEQFF
TRBJ1-1	TRBV7-2	CASSIQENTEAFF
TRBJ1-1	TRBV27	CASSPWGGGLMNTEAFF
TRBJ2-1	TRBV4-2	CASSQDPGTRAYNEQFF
TRBJ2-7	TRBV6-5	CASRSGAGNYEQYF
TRBJ1-2	TRBV7-9	CASSLALVAGGAYGYTF
TRBJ1-1	TRBV19	CASSQGRNTEAFF
TRBJ2-7	TRBV6-6	CASSYAGGPYEQYF
TRBJ2-7	TRBV5-1	CASSAEAWTYEQYF
TRBJ1-1	TRBV6-1	CASSEGRQRQNTEAFF
TRBJ2-2	TRBV4-1	CASSQGYSNTGELFF
TRBJ1-3	TRBV4-1	CASSRPLGTDTIYF
TRBJ1-1	TRBV29-1	CSVTSGIQAFF
TRBJ2-3	TRBV5-1	CASSWGLATDTQYF
TRBJ1-1	TRBV10-3	CAISYSGGGLGTEAFF
TRBJ1-2	TRBV7-2	CASSYGDRDRVHGYTF
TRBJ2-3	TRBV5-4	CASSPGLDQFTDTQYF
TRBJ2-3	TRBV6-6	CASRERTDLPNTQYF
TRBJ1-6	TRBV30	CAWRLGSDSPLHF
TRBJ2-5	TRBV7-3	CASSSRQLETQYF
TRBJ2-7	TRBV7-2	CASSPRTEEQYF
TRBJ2-7	TRBV5-8	CASSLSGSREQYF
TRBJ2-3	TRBV9	CASSFTPGSGTDTQYF
TRBJ1-1	TRBV11-2	CASSLVRQVSEAFF
TRBJ1-2	TRBV6-1	CASSQGQFIYGYTF
TRBJ1-1	TRBV18	CASSQGADTEAFF
TRBJ2-6	TRBV5-4	CASSSDAAPGANVLTF
TRBJ2-3	TRBV19	CASKPFGVARTDTQYF
TRBJ2-2	TRBV6-5	CASSFRTRTNTGELFF
TRBJ2-4	TRBV7-2	CASSLGRLNGNIQYF
TRBJ2-7	TRBV7-9	CASSLGQGYSLSYEQYF
TRBJ2-2	TRBV5-1	CASSLDVANTGELFF
TRBJ1-6	TRBV11-2	CASSTSRGRDSNSPLHF
TRBJ2-3	TRBV6-5	CASTRTGNTDTQYF